This T cell receptor beta chain came from a study of T-cell memory formation after mild COVID-19. This clonotype was recorded a few times. The target antigen is unknown. Study-wide results and limits: Clones shrinking between day 15 and 85 showed a balanced CD4/CD8 split, and those that grew later tilted toward CD4+.

TCRdb re-analysed the 5' RACE reads in MiXCR, keeping a single row per CDR3 protein. Of roughly 240,000 distinct CDR3 sequences listed, 15% to 20% were seen once; the top ten hold around 23%. CDR3 length: 15 residues. With V trimmed by 2 bases and J by 5 bases, 3 bases remained unmatched. Germline loops: CDR1 SGHRS, CDR2 YFSETQ. The sequencing sample was made of PBMCs or a T cell subset sorted from them (not recorded which). The gene calls are TRBV5-1 and TRBJ2-2; 10 bases agree with TRBD2. The TCR originated in a young man who had mild COVID-19 (a few samples of this study predate the infection). Cell type and time point are not known. The CDR3 spells CASSLLAGSTGELFF. Written as DNA, the CDR3 is TGCGCCAGCAGCTTACTAGCGGGGAGTACCGGGGAGCTGTTTTTT.